What follows are 8 T cell receptor beta chains derived from one specimen sequenced in a study of long-term antiretroviral therapy in people with HIV. Run at survey level, the immunoSEQ assay was version v3.0. Sequencing was performed with immunoSEQ multiplex PCR; in TCRdb, only in-frame clones are kept and a portion is missing. The table lists tens of thousands of clones, approximately 80% of them singletons. Sequenced here: unsorted PBMCs, sampled 0.6 years after starting antiretroviral therapy. The origin of the receptors is a man aged 18 to 29 with HIV.

The gene calls are TRBV18 and TRBJ2-7; TRBD2 matches 16 bases. The germline V gene encodes CDR1 KGHSH and CDR2 LQKENI. The CDR3 spans 17 residues. The V and J ends lost 6 bases and 0 bases, in that order; junction bases with no gene match: 5. For the CDR3, the DNA is TGTGCCAGCTCGTCGGGACTAGCGGGAGGGAGCTCCTACGAGCAGTACTTC. This codes for CASSSGLAGGSSYEQYF.

This CDR3 is CASSQDAGQFYEQYF. CDR3 bases: TGCGCCAGCAGCCAAGACGCAGGGCAATTTTACGAGCAGTACTTC. V usage is TRBV4-1 and J usage is TRBJ2-7; TRBD1 is a possible D gene (5 bases). The CDR3 loop spans 15 amino acids. V was shortened by 0 bases and J by 4 bases, with 13 bases between the two germline ends. The germline V gene has CDR1 MGHRA and CDR2 YSYEKL.

The CDR3 loop reads CASSGSRDMNTEAFF. DNA of the CDR3: TGTGCCAGCAGCGGGAGCAGGGATATGAACACTGAAGCTTTCTTT. The J gene is TRBJ1-1, the V gene TRBV7-2; maybe TRBD1 (5 bases). The CDR3 runs 15 residues. Germline lookup yields CDR1 SGHTA and CDR2 FQGNSA. Trimming cost V 5 bases and J 0 bases, with 13 bases left between them. Using reference TRBV7-2 and TRBJ1-1 for the parts outside the CDR3, the full variable domain is GAGVSQSPSNKVTEKGKDVELRCDPISGHTALYWYRQSLGQGLEFLIYFQGNSAPDKSGLPSDRFSAERTGGSVSTLTIQRTQQEDSAVYLCASSGSRDMNTEAFFGQGTRLTVV.

V is TRBV11-2 and J is TRBJ2-1; 9 nucleotides agree with TRBD1. The trim removed 1 base at V and 9 bases at J, leaving 10 bases unmatched. The germline V gene encodes CDR1 SGHAT and CDR2 FQNNGV. The CDR3 contains 16 residues. CDR3 region: CASSLVASQGASEQFF. CDR3 DNA sequence: TGTGCCAGCAGCTTAGTAGCCTCACAGGGGGCGAGTGAGCAGTTCTTC. The full variable domain, completed using reference TRBV11-2 and TRBJ2-1, is EAGVAQSPRYKIIEKRQSVAFWCNPISGHATLYWYQQILGQGPKLLIQFQNNGVVDDSQLPKDRFSAERLKGVDSTLKIQPAKLEDSAVYLCASSLVASQGASEQFFGPGTRLTVL.

The chain recombines TRBV6-5 with TRBJ2-5; 9 bases match TRBD2. The trim removed 5 bases at V and 13 bases at J, leaving 14 bases unmatched. The V gene's germline CDR1 is MNHEY and CDR2 SVGAGI. The length of the CDR3 is 14 residues. CDR3 sequence reads: CASSTPGLARGLYF. The CDR3 DNA reads TGTGCCAGCAGTACACCCGGACTAGCGAGGGGTCTGTACTTC.

This chain joins TRBV6-5 and TRBJ2-7; TRBD1 matches at 8 bases. The germline CDR1 and CDR2 sequences are MNHEY and SVGAGI. This CDR3 contains 15 residues. The V gene end was trimmed by 1 base and the J gene end by 5 bases; junction bases not matched to a gene: 7. CDR3 sequence: CASSYFDRGAHEQYF. DNA of the CDR3: TGTGCCAGCAGTTACTTCGACAGGGGAGCCCACGAGCAGTACTTC.

Comment on this clone: Compared with germline, one end of the junction differs, possibly owing to a read error. The chain links TRBV30 to TRBJ1-2; a weak D match, TRBD1 (5 bases). The length of the CDR3 is 11 residues. From germline, CDR1 is GTSNPN and CDR2 SVGIG (reference sequence). CDR3 nucleotides: TGTGCCTGGAGTGATTCGGGGGGAATGGTCTTC. This gives the protein CAWSDSGGMVF.

With regard to this clone: Additional DNA sequences in this sample encode the identical CDR3. The V call is TRBV28, the J call TRBJ2-7; possibly TRBD1 for D (6 bases). This CDR3 is built from 12 residues. Germline CDR1 MDHEN, CDR2 SYDVKM. Trimming stripped 6 bases from V and 3 bases from J, with 9 bases between. The CDR3 region has the DNA TGTGCCAGCAGCGGCAGGGGCTACGAGCAGTACTTC. Protein sequence: CASSGRGYEQYF.